These 27 T cell receptor beta chains originate from one sample sequenced in a study of long-term antiretroviral therapy in people with HIV. The authors ran the immunoSEQ assay, v3.0, at survey level. Sequencing was performed with immunoSEQ multiplex PCR; in TCRdb, only in-frame clones are kept and a portion is missing. The sample has more than 25,000 clones; roughly three quarters are singletons. Sequenced here: unsorted PBMCs, sampled 2.1 years after starting antiretroviral therapy. All receptors derive from a man under 40 with HIV.

The rearrangement uses TRBV27 and TRBJ2-7, with D tentatively TRBD1 (6 bases). Germline V gene lookup returns CDR1 MNHEY and CDR2 SMNVEV (reference sequence). V was trimmed by 9 bases and J by 0 bases, leaving 21 bases between them. CDR3 size: 16 residues. CDR3 amino acids: CASSAEQGASSYEQYF. The DNA of the CDR3 is TGTGCCAGTTCCGCTGAACAGGGAGCAAGCTCCTACGAGCAGTACTTC.

The chain recombines TRBV11-2 with TRBJ1-2; 7 nucleotides agree with TRBD1. CDR1 is SGHAT and CDR2 is FQNNGV in the germline V gene. There are 12 residues in the CDR3. V was pared by 5 bases and J by 7 bases, with 4 bases of the junction left unmatched. The CDR3 here is CASSTGAGGYTF. CDR3 bases: TGTGCCAGCAGCACAGGGGCGGGTGGCTACACCTTC.

The chain combines TRBV7-8 with TRBJ1-6; D uncertain. V was cut by 1 base and J by 6 bases, with 4 bases left in between. CDR1 SGHVS and CDR2 FQNEAQ come from the germline V gene. This CDR3 is built from 13 residues. The CDR3 here is CASSLGGNSPLHF. In DNA, the CDR3 is TGTGCCAGCAGCTTAGGGGGTAATTCACCCCTCCACTTT.

V is TRBV5-6 and J is TRBJ2-5; D is possibly TRBD1 (6 bases). V lost 2 bases and J lost 7, with 15 bases in between. This CDR3 is built from 14 residues. Germline V gene sequence: CDR1 SGHDT, CDR2 YYEEEE. The CDR3 nucleotides read TGTGCCAGCAGCTTAGACAGGTCGGGGTGGACCCAGTACTTC. This codes for CASSLDRSGWTQYF.

In nucleotides, the CDR3 is TGTGCCAGCAGCTTGACAGGAACCTACGAGCAGTACTTC. This codes for CASSLTGTYEQYF. The chain has TRBV5-6 and TRBJ2-5, with D possibly matching TRBD1 (5 bases). The J call could be wrong; TRBJ2-7 is a better fit for the DNA end. Looked up from germline, CDR1 is SGHDT and CDR2 is YYEEEE. CDR3 size: 13 residues.

The chain joins TRBV19 to TRBJ2-7; 10 nucleotides align to TRBD1. V shed 3 bases and J 4 bases; nucleotides not matched to a gene: 6. Germline CDR1 reads LNHDA; CDR2 reads SQIVND (reference sequence). The CDR3 loop spans 15 amino acids. In DNA, the CDR3 is TGTGCCAGTAGTATTCGCGGGACAGGGGAATACGAGCAGTACTTC. Translated: CASSIRGTGEYEQYF. Full variable domain (missing parts from reference TRBV19 and TRBJ2-7): DGGITQSPKYLFRKEGQNVTLSCEQNLNHDAMYWYRQDPGQGLRLIYYSQIVNDFQKGDIAEGYSVSREKKESFPLTVTSAQKNPTAFYLCASSIRGTGEYEQYFGPGTRLTVT.

V and J are TRBV20-1 and TRBJ1-2; D gene uncertain. Germline values: CDR1 DFQATT, CDR2 SNEGSKA (reference sequence). Trimming removed 6 bases from V and 4 bases from J, with 9 bases in between. The CDR3 has 11 amino acids. This CDR3 reads CSAMEGYGYTF. The CDR3 DNA sequence: TGCAGTGCGATGGAAGGCTATGGCTACACCTTC.

V and J are TRBV6-5 and TRBJ2-2; 9 nucleotides match TRBD1. This CDR3 spans 15 amino acids. From germline, CDR1 is MNHEY and CDR2 SVGAGI. Trimming took 6 bases from V and 6 from J; bases not matched to a gene: 8. CDR3 coding DNA: TGTGCCAGCAGATACAGGGGGCTTACCGCCGGGGAGCTGTTTTTT. Its protein is CASRYRGLTAGELFF.

This clone was counted once. The rearrangement uses TRBV28 and TRBJ1-1, with D perhaps TRBD1 (5 bases). V dropped 7 bases and J dropped 0 bases, with 18 bases sitting between them. The CDR3 has 16 amino acids. Germline V gene sequence: CDR1 MDHEN, CDR2 SYDVKM. CDR3 sequence reads: CASTFSKKQVNTEAFF. Written as DNA, the CDR3 is TGTGCCAGCACCTTTTCCAAAAAACAGGTGAACACTGAAGCTTTCTTT.

The J gene is TRBJ1-2, the V gene TRBV2, with 9 bases fitting TRBD1. V lost 6 bases to trimming and J lost 8 bases; unmatched junction nucleotides: 7. The CDR3 is made up of 13 amino acids. CDR1 and CDR2 (germline): SNHLY, FYNNEI. CDR3 amino acids: CASRDRGGKGYTF. The DNA of the CDR3 is TGTGCCAGCAGGGACAGGGGAGGGAAAGGCTACACCTTC. The full variable domain, in which reference TRBV2 and TRBJ1-2 provide the parts outside the CDR3, is EPEVTQTPSHQVTQMGQEVILRCVPISNHLYFYWYRQILGQKVEFLVSFYNNEISEKSEIFDDQFSVERPDGSNFTLKIRSTKLEDSAMYFCASRDRGGKGYTFGSGTRLTVV.

The chain has TRBV5-1 and TRBJ1-1; 7 bases fit TRBD1. CDR1 is SGHRS, CDR2 YFSETQ, per germline. The CDR3 contains 13 residues. Trimming removed 1 base from V and 7 bases from J; junction bases left unmatched: 4. The CDR3, as DNA: TGCGCCAGCAGCTTGACCGGGACAGATGAAGCTTTCTTT. Translating gives CASSLTGTDEAFF.

This clone has more than one count but fewer than ten. V and J are TRBV7-6 and TRBJ2-1; 14 bases fit TRBD2. This CDR3 is built from 17 residues. Germline lookup yields CDR1 SGHVS and CDR2 FNYEAQ. V shed 5 bases, J shed 9 bases, and the junction held 12 bases outside the gene matches. The CDR3: CASSLRTSGGLYGEQFF. The DNA of the CDR3 is TGTGCCAGCAGCCTACGGACTAGCGGGGGGCTCTACGGTGAGCAGTTCTTC.

V and J are TRBV27 and TRBJ2-7; 10 bases fit TRBD1. The CDR3 covers 15 residues. V lost 10 bases and J lost 1; bases outside the gene matches: 10. The germline V gene has CDR1 MNHEY and CDR2 SMNVEV (reference sequence). The CDR3 loop is CATKSDRGPSYEQYF. In DNA, the CDR3 is TGTGCCACCAAATCTGACAGGGGGCCTTCCTACGAGCAGTACTTC.

The chain links TRBV4-2 to TRBJ2-3; D unresolved. The CDR3 contains 15 residues. Germline V gives CDR1 LGHNA, CDR2 YNFKEQ. V shed 4 bases and J shed 4 bases, with 15 bases lying between them. CDR3 sequence (DNA): TGTGCCAGCAGCCGAGCCTCCTCGGCCCCAGATACGCAGTATTTT. Protein sequence: CASSRASSAPDTQYF.

This clone was detected once. V gene TRBV5-1 combines with J gene TRBJ2-2; 11 nucleotides line up with TRBD2. The junction had 5 bases not matched to a gene; V was cut back by 0 bases and J by 4 bases. CDR3 length equals 17 residues. Germline V CDR1 and CDR2: SGHRS, YFSETQ. Here the CDR3 reads CASSLALAGGGTGELFF. DNA for the CDR3: TGCGCCAGCAGCTTGGCTCTAGCGGGAGGTGGCACCGGGGAGCTGTTTTTT. Supplemented by reference TRBV5-1 and TRBJ2-2, the full variable domain reads KAGVTQTPRYLIKTRGQQVTLSCSPISGHRSVSWYQQTPGQGLQFLFEYFSETQRNKGNFPGRFSGRQFSNSRSEMNVSTLELGDSALYLCASSLALAGGGTGELFFGEGSRLTVL.

This clone was observed once. The gene calls are TRBV19 and TRBJ2-3; 9 nucleotides agree with TRBD1. CDR1 and CDR2 (germline): LNHDA, SQIVND (reference sequence). CDR3 length: 15 residues. Trimming removed 4 bases from V and 5 bases from J; junction bases left unmatched: 7. CDR3 amino acids: CASSRGQGSGDTQYF. CDR3 in DNA: TGTGCCAGTAGTAGAGGACAGGGGTCAGGAGATACGCAGTATTTT.

The chain carries TRBV5-1 and TRBJ2-7, with no clear D. The CDR3 consists of 14 residues. V lost 0 bases and J 0 bases, leaving 7 bases between the germline ends. The germline V gene has CDR1 SGHRS and CDR2 YFSETQ. CDR3: CASSLGQRSYEQYF. Here the CDR3 DNA reads TGCGCCAGCAGCTTGGGCCAGCGCTCCTACGAGCAGTACTTC.

J is TRBJ2-1 and V is TRBV13, with 10 bases aligning to TRBD2. The CDR3 runs to 17 residues. Germline V gene lookup returns CDR1 PRHDT and CDR2 FYEKMQ (reference sequence). The V segment lost 4 bases and the J segment 6 bases; nucleotides outside the gene matches: 12. CDR3 sequence (DNA): TGTGCCAGCAGCTCTAGCGGGAGAGTCGAGTACCCCAATGAGCAGTTCTTC. Its translation: CASSSSGRVEYPNEQFF.

V is TRBV30 and J is TRBJ1-5; TRBD1 matches at 9 bases. Germline assignment: CDR1 GTSNPN and CDR2 SVGIG (reference sequence). V shed 3 bases, J shed 0 bases, and the junction held 9 bases outside the gene matches. The CDR3 is 17 residues long. CDR3 amino acids: CAWRETGGGYSNQPQHF. In nucleotides, the CDR3 is TGTGCCTGGAGGGAGACAGGGGGTGGCTATAGCAATCAGCCCCAGCATTTT.

This chain joins TRBV14 and TRBJ1-4; D gene ambiguous. The germline gives CDR1 SGHDN, CDR2 FVKESK. V was pared by 6 bases and J by 5 bases, with 10 bases between. The CDR3 has 13 residues. CDR3 coding DNA: TGTGCCAGCAGGCGGACGGGGAATGAAAAACTGTTTTTT. This sequence encodes CASRRTGNEKLFF.

This clone showed up just a few times. This chain links TRBV7-7 with TRBJ1-1; the D is unclear. V was shortened by 3 bases and J by 1 base, with 6 bases between the two germline ends. The germline V gene has CDR1 SSHAT and CDR2 FNYEAQ (reference sequence). The CDR3 totals 13 residues. The CDR3 DNA reads as TGTGCCAGCAGCTTCGGGGAGAACACTGAAGCTTTCTTT. The encoded protein is CASSFGENTEAFF. The full variable domain, in which reference TRBV7-7 and TRBJ1-1 provide the parts outside the CDR3, is GAGVSQSPRYKVTKRGQDVTLRCDPISSHATLYWYQQALGQGPEFLTYFNYEAQPDKSGLPSDRFSAERPEGSISTLTIQRTEQRDSAMYRCASSFGENTEAFFGQGTRLTVV.

The chain employs TRBV7-6 and TRBJ1-1; a possible D gene is TRBD1 (5 bases). Germline V gene sequence: CDR1 SGHVS, CDR2 FNYEAQ. CDR3 length equals 15 residues. The germline V and J ends were trimmed by 2 bases and 5 bases, with 15 bases remaining between them. CDR3 amino acids: CASSLSSAGQTEAFF. The CDR3 nucleotides are TGTGCCAGCAGCTTAAGCTCTGCAGGGCAAACTGAAGCTTTCTTT.

The CDR3 loop reads CASARDTNYNEQFF. CDR3 nucleotides: TGTGCCAGCGCCCGGGACACCAACTACAATGAGCAGTTCTTC. The gene calls are TRBV25-1 and TRBJ2-1, with D perhaps TRBD1 (6 bases). The CDR3 covers 14 residues. V was shortened by 8 bases and J by 3 bases, with 14 bases between the two germline ends. Germline loops: CDR1 MGHDK, CDR2 SYGVNS.

The chain recombines TRBV5-6 with TRBJ2-7, with TRBD2 as a possible D gene (5 bases). The V gene lost 0 bases and the J gene lost 11 bases, with 21 bases spanning the gap. This CDR3 spans 15 amino acids. CDR1 and CDR2 from the germline V gene are SGHDT and YYEEEE. The CDR3 loop is CASSLDGSSPTREYF. The CDR3 DNA follows: TGTGCCAGCAGCTTGGACGGCAGTTCCCCTACGAGGGAGTACTTC.

The chain links TRBV28 to TRBJ1-5; D unclear. Looked up from germline, CDR1 is MDHEN and CDR2 is SYDVKM. V was pared by 2 bases and J by 1 base, with 15 bases between. This CDR3 comprises 17 residues. The CDR3 spells CASSLRSAQESNQPQHF. In DNA form, the CDR3 reads TGTGCCAGCAGTTTACGTTCAGCCCAAGAAAGCAATCAGCCCCAGCATTTT.

This chain connects TRBV4-1 to TRBJ1-4, with 8 bases matching TRBD1. V lost 1 base, J lost 5 bases, and 6 bases stayed unmatched. CDR3 length equals 16 residues. CDR1 MGHRA and CDR2 YSYEKL come from the germline V gene. Here the CDR3 DNA reads TGCGCCAGCAGCCAAGTCCCGACAGGGGCAAATGAAAAACTGTTTTTT. Translating it yields CASSQVPTGANEKLFF.

This clone was seen just once. The genes are TRBV19 and TRBJ2-3, with TRBD2 identical over 13 bases. Germline CDR1 reads LNHDA; CDR2 reads SQIVND (reference sequence). J was trimmed by 2 bases and V by 4 bases; bases with no gene match: 3. The CDR3 spans 16 residues. As DNA, the CDR3 is TGTGCCAGTAGTAGGGGACTAGCGGGGTTCACAGATACGCAGTATTTT. Its protein is CASSRGLAGFTDTQYF.